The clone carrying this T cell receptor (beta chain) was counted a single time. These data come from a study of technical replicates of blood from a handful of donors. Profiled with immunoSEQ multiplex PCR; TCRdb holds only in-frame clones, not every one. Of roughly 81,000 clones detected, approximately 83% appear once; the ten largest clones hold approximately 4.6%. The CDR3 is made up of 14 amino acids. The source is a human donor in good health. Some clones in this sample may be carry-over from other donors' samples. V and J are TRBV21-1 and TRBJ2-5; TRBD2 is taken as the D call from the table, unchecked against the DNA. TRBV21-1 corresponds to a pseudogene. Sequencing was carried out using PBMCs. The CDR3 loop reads CASSKEREGETQYF. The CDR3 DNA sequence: TGTGCCAGCAGCAAAGAGAGGGAAGGAGAGACCCAGTACTTC.